This T cell receptor (beta chain) was identified in a study of blood T cell repertoires in COVID-19. In the study overall: COVID-19 samples collected from the United States, Italy and Spain covered acute and convalescent phases. Nucleic acid was either cDNA or gDNA, and it came from T cells, B-cell-depleted T cells, or PBMCs.

Self-reported history from a screening survey and questionnaire set each donor's cohort. Germline values: CDR1 MDHEN, CDR2 SYDVKM. The CDR3 consists of 15 residues. V was cut by 3 bases and J by 3 bases, with 12 bases left in between. Original data processing: Amplifying reference gene primers gave estimates of nucleated cell counts. Some clones are missing from TCRdb's copy, which holds only in-frame ones; the method was immunoSEQ multiplex PCR. V and J calls plus clone size are reproduced from that table; the DNA served to infer D and trimming. The sample comprises hundreds of thousands of clones, approximately 85% of which are singletons, and 1% rests with the top ten.

The rearrangement uses TRBV28 and TRBJ2-4; possibly TRBD2 for D (5 bases). Material for sequencing was PBMCs or T cells enriched from blood (not recorded which). The receptor was isolated from a woman younger than 45 who had recovered from COVID-19. The CDR3 protein is CASSFFGRGKNIQYF. CDR3 DNA sequence: TGTGCCAGCAGTTTCTTTGGCCGGGGCAAAAACATTCAGTACTTC.